This T cell receptor (beta chain) was identified during a study of blood T cell repertoires in COVID-19. About the research overall: The United States, Italy and Spain were the sources of the acute and convalescent COVID-19 samples. The cDNA or gDNA used as material had been derived from T cells, B-cell-depleted T cells, or PBMCs.

TCRdb's table, derived via immunoSEQ multiplex PCR, lists solely in-frame clones and lacks some. The sample lists around 95,000 clones, roughly 87% occurring once. The germline V gene has CDR1 KGHSH and CDR2 LQKENI. Deletions cut 1 base from V and 4 bases from J, with 7 bases between. This CDR3 spans 13 amino acids. The chain carries TRBV18 and TRBJ1-1, with D tentatively TRBD1 (6 bases). The sequence was obtained from a man between 25 and 39 years old in a cohort sampled during active COVID-19. Specimen: peripheral blood. CDR3 residues: CASSPRGGTEAFF. For the CDR3, the DNA is TGTGCCAGCTCACCACGAGGGGGCACTGAAGCTTTCTTT.